Presented here are 5 T cell receptor beta chains from one specimen sequenced in a study of blood T cell repertoires in COVID-19. Profiling relied on immunoSEQ multiplex PCR, and the TCRdb table lists in-frame clones only, not all of them. The data hold around 25,000 clones, with 60% to 85% observed a single time. Material: peripheral blood. These TCRs come from a man of 80 years or more with active or convalescent COVID-19.

Judged by abundance, this clone is medium-sized. This chain links TRBV7-8 with TRBJ1-3; D unclear. Germline V gene lookup returns CDR1 SGHVS and CDR2 FQNEAQ. This CDR3 spans 15 amino acids. V lost 1 base to trimming and J lost 2 bases, with 9 bases between them. CDR3 DNA: TGTGCCAGCAGCTTAGTTTCCGGGGCTGGAAACACCATATATTTT. Translation: CASSLVSGAGNTIYF.

CDR3 nucleotide sequence: TGCGCCAGCAGTGAAGCCCCTAGGCGTGAGCAGTTCTTC. Amino acid sequence: CASSEAPRREQFF. V and J are TRBV10-1 and TRBJ2-1; D is undetermined. Germline loops: CDR1 WNHNN, CDR2 SYGVQD (reference sequence). The CDR3 covers 13 residues. V gave up 3 bases and J gave up 9 bases, with 12 bases separating them.

In this sample, this clone turned up a few times. The V and J genes are TRBV7-2 and TRBJ2-7, with TRBD2 matching 9 bases. Germline values: CDR1 SGHTA, CDR2 FQGNSA. CDR3 length: 17 amino acids. Trimming at V came to 5 bases and at J to 2 bases, leaving 13 bases not matched to a gene. The CDR3 protein is CASSLTSGWSSTYEQYF. As DNA, the CDR3 is TGTGCCAGCAGCCTTACTAGCGGGTGGTCTTCCACCTACGAGCAGTACTTC.

J is TRBJ1-5 and V is TRBV19, with a tentative D call TRBD1 (6 bases). Trimming left V 3 bases short and J 5 bases short, with 11 bases between. CDR3 length: 14 residues. CDR1 is LNHDA, CDR2 SQIVND, per germline (reference sequence). The CDR3 region is CASSITGTHQPQHF. The CDR3 DNA sequence: TGTGCCAGTAGTATTACAGGGACCCATCAGCCCCAGCATTTT.

The chain couples TRBV7-2 to TRBJ2-5; 7 bases are a match to TRBD2. Germline CDR1 and CDR2: SGHTA and FQGNSA. The CDR3 is made up of 15 amino acids. The junction had 4 bases not matched to a gene; V was cut back by 1 base and J by 2 bases. CDR3 sequence (DNA): TGTGCCAGCAGCTTAGGGGGCGGGGGACAAGAGACCCAGTACTTC. This sequence encodes CASSLGGGGQETQYF.